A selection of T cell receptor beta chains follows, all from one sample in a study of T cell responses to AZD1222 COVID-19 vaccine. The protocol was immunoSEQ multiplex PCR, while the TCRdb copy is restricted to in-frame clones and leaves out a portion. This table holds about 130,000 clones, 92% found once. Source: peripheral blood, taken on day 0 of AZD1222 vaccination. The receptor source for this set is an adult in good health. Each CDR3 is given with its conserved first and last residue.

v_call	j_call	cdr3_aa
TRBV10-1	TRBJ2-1	CARGLLSGSYNEQFF
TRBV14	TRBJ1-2	CASSHTWEMGYTF
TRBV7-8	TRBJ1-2	CASTPSAAALGYTF
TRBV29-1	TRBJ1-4	CSGGSGDEKLFF
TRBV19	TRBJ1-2	CASSDGTNYGYTF
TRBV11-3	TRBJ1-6	CASSLDAGPLHF
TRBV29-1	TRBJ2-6	CSAYQGDGANVLTF
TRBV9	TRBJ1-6	CASNRLGSYNSPLHF
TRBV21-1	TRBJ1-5	CASSSREEQPQHF
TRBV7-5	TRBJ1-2	CARSPHWGDYGYTF
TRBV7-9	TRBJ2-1	CASSSTGYNEQFF
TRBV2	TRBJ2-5	CASSADQETQYF
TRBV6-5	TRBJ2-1	CASSGRLGYNEQFF
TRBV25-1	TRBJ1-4	CASSRRGSNEKLFF
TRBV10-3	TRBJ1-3	CAITEGGSGNTIYF
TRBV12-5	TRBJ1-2	CASGPWDLGDYGYTF
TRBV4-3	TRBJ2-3	CASSQGDIITDTQYF
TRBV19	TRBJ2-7	CASSILTGSFYEQYF